Below, 20 T cell receptor beta chains from the same sample are listed, as sequenced in a study of cytomegalovirus exposure and HLA in healthy donors. PCR was performed using 60 Vbeta and 13 Jbeta primers. Produced via immunoSEQ multiplex PCR; TCRdb's table is partial and in-frame only. Here the sample spans approximately 200,000 clones, around 86% being singletons. The sequencing sample was made of PBMCs. The receptor source for this set is a woman in her 50s in good health and CMV-seropositive.

This chain uses TRBV5-1 with TRBJ2-3; TRBD2 matches at 12 bases. Per the germline V gene, CDR1 is SGHRS and CDR2 is YFSETQ. V lost 5 bases and J lost 4; bases outside the gene matches: 11. The length of the CDR3 is 17 residues. DNA for the CDR3: TGCGCCAGCAGTTCCGGTCCGGGACTAGCGGGCGCAGATACGCAGTATTTT. Amino acids: CASSSGPGLAGADTQYF.

This clone was found a few times. The chain recombines TRBV4-3 with TRBJ1-2; 8 bases are shared with TRBD1. V lost 2 bases and J lost 4; bases outside the gene matches: 9. Looked up from germline, CDR1 is LGHNA and CDR2 is YSLEER. CDR3 length: 16 amino acids. The CDR3 loop is CASSQIRQGALYGYTF. CDR3 DNA sequence: TGCGCCAGCAGCCAAATAAGGCAGGGGGCTCTCTATGGCTACACCTTC.

Comment on this clone: A read error may account for a junction end that differs from germline. V and J are TRBV7-9 and TRBJ2-1; possibly TRBD2 for D (5 bases). The CDR3 loop spans 15 amino acids. Germline CDR1 SEHNR, CDR2 FQNEAQ (reference sequence). CDR3 sequence: CSSSPRRMGGNEQFF. CDR3 bases: TGTTCCAGCAGTCCCCGGAGGATGGGCGGCAATGAGCAGTTCTTC.

V gene TRBV28 combines with J gene TRBJ1-3; D call uncertain. The ends were cut back, 7 bases at V and 0 bases at J, with 13 bases in the middle. This CDR3 comprises 15 residues. The germline gives CDR1 MDHEN, CDR2 SYDVKM. The CDR3 nucleotides read TGTGCCAGCATTGAATACGGGAGCTCTGGAAACACCATATATTTT. Protein sequence: CASIEYGSSGNTIYF.

The V and J genes are TRBV5-6 and TRBJ2-5; D is unclear. CDR1 and CDR2 (germline): SGHDT, YYEEEE. V was clipped by 4 bases and J by 5 bases, with 15 bases between them. This CDR3 region has 14 residues. The CDR3 region is CASSPGSLGETQYF. CDR3 DNA: TGTGCCAGCAGCCCTGGGTCCCTCGGGGAGACCCAGTACTTC.

V usage is TRBV12-5 and J usage is TRBJ2-7, with 11 bases aligning to TRBD1. With V trimmed by 2 bases and J by 4 bases, 7 bases remained unmatched. From germline, CDR1 is LGHNT and CDR2 FRNRAP. CDR3 length equals 16 residues. The CDR3 DNA reads TGTGCTAGTGGTTTGTCCATGGGGACAGGGGGGTACGAGCAGTACTTC. Its translation is CASGLSMGTGGYEQYF.

The gene calls are TRBV28 and TRBJ2-5, with 10 bases that match TRBD1. The DNA end favors TRBJ2-7, so the J call may be wrong. Germline CDR1 MDHEN, CDR2 SYDVKM. This CDR3 has 16 residues. CDR3 region: CASTPRGQGITYEQYF. CDR3 DNA sequence: TGTGCCAGCACCCCGAGGGGACAGGGGATTACCTACGAGCAGTACTTC.

The chain has TRBV2 and TRBJ1-1, with a tentative D call TRBD1 (5 bases). Trimming left V 8 bases short and J 0 bases short, with 10 bases between. The CDR3 is 13 amino acids. Germline CDR1 reads SNHLY; CDR2 reads FYNNEI. Written as DNA, the CDR3 is TGTGCCAGCGGGCAGGACATGAACACTGAAGCTTTCTTT. This sequence encodes CASGQDMNTEAFF.

V is TRBV5-4 and J is TRBJ2-1; the match to TRBD2 covers 12 bases. The CDR3 totals 16 residues. J lost 9 bases, V lost 0 bases, and 7 bases had no gene match. Germline V gives CDR1 SGHNT, CDR2 YYREEE (reference sequence). The CDR3 protein is CASSLGLAGAQGEQFF. As DNA, the CDR3 is TGTGCCAGCAGCTTGGGACTAGCGGGAGCTCAGGGTGAGCAGTTCTTC.

The J gene is TRBJ2-7, the V gene TRBV5-6; 11 bases line up with TRBD1. Germline lookup yields CDR1 SGHDT and CDR2 YYEEEE. The CDR3 spans 13 residues. Trimming took 0 bases from V and 9 from J; bases not matched to a gene: 2. The CDR3 is CASSLGDRGLQYF. The CDR3 DNA reads as TGTGCCAGCAGCTTGGGGGACAGGGGGTTGCAGTACTTC.

This clone was found a few times. The chain joins TRBV11-2 to TRBJ2-7, with TRBD2 matching 9 bases. Germline CDR1 and CDR2: SGHAT and FQNNGV. This CDR3 spans 14 amino acids. The J segment lost 1 base and the V segment lost 2 bases, leaving 0 bases of the junction unmatched. The DNA of the CDR3 is TGTGCCAGCAGCTTACTAGCGGGATCCTACGAGCAGTACTTC. Its protein is CASSLLAGSYEQYF.

The chain has TRBV5-1 and TRBJ2-1, with 11 nucleotides matching TRBD2. The CDR3 is 14 amino acids. Germline CDR1 reads SGHRS; CDR2 reads YFSETQ. The ends lost 2 bases at V and 9 bases at J; junction bases unmatched: 4. CDR3 coding DNA: TGCGCCAGCAGCTTAGCGGGACTAGCGGCTGAGCAGTTCTTC. Translation gives CASSLAGLAAEQFF.

This clone was counted only a few times. This sequence joins TRBV4-1 and TRBJ2-2; perhaps TRBD2 as D (5 bases). The CDR3 is 17 amino acids. CDR1 and CDR2 (germline): MGHRA, YSYEKL. Trimming left V 0 bases short and J 0 bases short, with 11 bases between. CDR3 sequence: CASSQDADSANTGELFF. In DNA, the CDR3 is TGCGCCAGCAGCCAAGATGCGGACTCGGCGAACACCGGGGAGCTGTTTTTT.

J is TRBJ2-5 and V is TRBV27, with D possibly being TRBD1 (6 bases). Germline CDR1 MNHEY, CDR2 SMNVEV (reference sequence). V lost 3 bases to trimming and J lost 5 bases, with 10 bases between them. This CDR3 is built from 13 residues. The CDR3 DNA sequence: TGTGCCAGCAGTTTTGTGGGGGCTGAGACCCAGTACTTC. As protein: CASSFVGAETQYF.

This clone was recorded once. The V and J genes are TRBV27 and TRBJ2-1, with D possibly TRBD2 on 6 matching bases. The germline gives CDR1 MNHEY, CDR2 SMNVEV (reference sequence). The CDR3 extends over 11 amino acids. V lost 7 bases to trimming and J lost 11 bases, with 12 bases between them. CDR3 protein: CASNVGGQQFF. DNA for the CDR3: TGTGCCAGCAACGTGGGGGGACAGCAGTTCTTC.

The rearrangement joins TRBV30 to TRBJ2-5, with unresolved D. The ends were cut back, 5 bases at V and 5 bases at J, with 18 bases in the middle. The CDR3 contains 14 residues. Germline V CDR1 and CDR2: GTSNPN, SVGIG (reference sequence). CDR3 amino acids: CAWSGAWIGETQYF. CDR3 nucleotide sequence: TGTGCCTGGTCCGGTGCGTGGATCGGGGAGACCCAGTACTTC.

The chain carries TRBV28 and TRBJ1-2; D is ambiguous. CDR3 length: 18 residues. CDR1 and CDR2 (germline): MDHEN, SYDVKM. Trimming took 5 bases from V and 8 from J, leaving 30 bases between them. DNA for the CDR3: TGTGCCAGCAGTCGTCCCCGCTCTGGGTGGCAGGCTTCGGGGGGCTACACCTTC. Translating gives CASSRPRSGWQASGGYTF.

V and J are TRBV6-5 and TRBJ1-1; the D is unclear. The CDR3 consists of 14 residues. Germline V CDR1 and CDR2: MNHEY, SVGAGI. V was trimmed by 1 base and J by 3 bases, leaving 9 bases between them. The CDR3 DNA reads as TGTGCCAGCAGTTACTGGCGGGTGGACACTGAAGCTTTCTTT. As protein: CASSYWRVDTEAFF.

This sequence joins TRBV13 and TRBJ2-2, with no clear D. The CDR3 has 14 residues. CDR1 is PRHDT, CDR2 FYEKMQ, per germline (reference sequence). Trimming left V 4 bases short and J 4 bases short, with 10 bases between. CDR3 region: CASSSQVRTGELFF. In DNA form, the CDR3 reads TGTGCCAGCAGCTCCCAGGTACGCACCGGGGAGCTGTTTTTT.

This chain links TRBV5-1 with TRBJ2-7; D remains ambiguous. Germline V gives CDR1 SGHRS, CDR2 YFSETQ. CDR3 length: 14 amino acids. The V end was cut by 1 base, the J end by 0 bases, with 8 bases between. DNA for the CDR3: TGCGCCAGCAGCTTGTCTCAGAACTCCTACGAGCAGTACTTC. It codes for CASSLSQNSYEQYF. The whole variable domain, filled in from reference TRBV5-1 and TRBJ2-7, reads KAGVTQTPRYLIKTRGQQVTLSCSPISGHRSVSWYQQTPGQGLQFLFEYFSETQRNKGNFPGRFSGRQFSNSRSEMNVSTLELGDSALYLCASSLSQNSYEQYFGPGTRLTVT.